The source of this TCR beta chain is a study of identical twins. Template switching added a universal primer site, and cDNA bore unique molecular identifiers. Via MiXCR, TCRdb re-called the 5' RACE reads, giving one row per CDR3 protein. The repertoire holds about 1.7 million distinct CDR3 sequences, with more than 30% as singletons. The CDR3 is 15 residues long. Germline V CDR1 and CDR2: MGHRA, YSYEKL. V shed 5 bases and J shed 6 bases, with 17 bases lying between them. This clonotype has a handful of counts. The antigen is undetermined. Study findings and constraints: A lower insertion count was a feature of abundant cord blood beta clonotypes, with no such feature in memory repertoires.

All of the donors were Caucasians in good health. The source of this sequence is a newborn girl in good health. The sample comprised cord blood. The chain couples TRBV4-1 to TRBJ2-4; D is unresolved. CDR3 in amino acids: CASSSWWAELNIQYF. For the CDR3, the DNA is TGCGCCAGCAGCTCCTGGTGGGCCGAACTAAACATTCAGTACTTC.